This T cell receptor (beta chain) originates from a study of T cells in Graves' hyperthyroidism and ophthalmopathy (dated by TCRdb to between 2018 and 2021). Turning to the overall study: Peripheral blood samples were taken at the time of initial diagnosis, prior to any treatment. To identify distinguishing TCR V-J signatures, a discovery cohort of some 100 patients was used, comprising some 43 with Graves' ophthalmopathy and approximately 58 with stable Graves' hyperthyroidism. Whether ophthalmopathy could be predicted prospectively was tested in an independent validation cohort made up of 18 to 20 hyperthyroidism patients plus 17 patients who later progressed to ophthalmopathy. The 90 or so discovery patients were randomly split 7:3 into training and test sets. In roughly six Graves' hyperthyroidism patients, the study also compared T-cell repertoires from thyroid tissue with T-cell repertoires from blood. Once sampling was done, hyperthyroidism patients were given methimazole at a starting dose of 30 mg daily, whereas ophthalmopathy patients were given high-dose intravenous methylprednisolone. According to the paper, TCR Vbeta CDR3 sequencing was carried out on more than 120 peripheral blood samples, which came from 40 to 45 ophthalmopathy, approximately 78 hyperthyroidism and some 17 progressor patients.

Broad study findings and their caveats: A 13 V-J signature model separated ophthalmopathy from stable hyperthyroidism, with 87.88% sensitivity and just under 84% specificity in cross-validation and 80%/75% in testing. No statistical method was used to set the sample size in advance, and investigators knew the group allocation. During validation, the model predicted progression to ophthalmopathy a median of about 5.9 months ahead of onset, with almost 71% sensitivity and 72% to 80% specificity. Most expanded thyroid clonotypes (frequency above 0.001) were also found in blood, which suggests that blood repertoires may mirror thyroid immune responses.

As for this clonotype: Its cognate antigen has yet to be identified. The input lacks base qualities; no much larger clone sits a single base away.

The TCR beta CDR3 regions were amplified from the RNA transcripts. For the first round of RT-PCR on the TCR CDR3, the HTBI primer set was used together with the Qiagen OneStep RT-PCR kit. The libraries were constructed in a second round of multiplex PCR and then size-selected and purified. Sequencing of the libraries was done on an Illumina HiSeq2000 using paired-end 100 bp reads. Per the original workflow: SOAPnuke was used to process the raw data, throwing out any read that contained adapters or uncalled bases, had a mean Phred below 15, or lacked an exact constant-primer or identifier match. High-quality paired reads were merged with COPE v1.2.5, and unique nucleotide sequences were defined as clonotypes. MiTCR v1.1 was used to align clonotypes to the IMGT TRBV, TRBD and TRBJ reference segments. The analysis included only V-J combinations with a frequency above 0.0001, which together covered more than 99% of the repertoires. The TCS score was defined as F50 (clonal expansion) divided by E x V (chaos), with BLOSUM62-based TCRdist calculated between CDR3 peptides within each V-J. Welch's t-statistics and random forest reduced around 520 V-J features to about 12, which were used in a naive Bayes classifier (R e1071). TCRdb's own reprocessing of the public reads used fastp at Q25 and MiXCR and kept productive beta chains. Entries are consolidated by CDR3 protein sequence, retaining the most common genes and DNA. The V and J calls shown here were made by TCRdb, not taken from the authors' results. A total of a few hundred thousand distinct CDR3 sequences appear in this sample, about a sixth of them only once. The ten largest clones represent approximately 7% of the sample.

The CDR3 has 15 amino acids, counting the end cysteine and phenylalanine. The DNA shown is the 45-base CDR3, in frame from base 1. CDR1 and CDR2 were assigned from the germline V gene as ENHRY and SYGVKD. The trim is 6 bases for V and 2 bases for J, with a gap of 17 bases between the germline ends. Stable Graves' hyperthyroidism was defined as no progression to ophthalmopathy during 18 months of follow-up. Hyperthyroidism patients were aged 18 to 65 years and newly diagnosed, with disease duration of less than 2 months. Any patient with an uncontrolled infection, another autoimmune disease, pregnancy or lactation was excluded. Diagnoses relied on clinical symptoms, serum thyroxine and TRAb, thyroid ultrasound and orbital computed tomography. PBMCs were isolated from approximately 10 ml of fresh peripheral blood by Ficoll-Paque density gradient centrifugation. Total RNA was extracted using Trizol reagent, and RNA quality was assessed on an Agilent 2100 Bioanalyzer.

The rearrangement combines TRBV10-3 with TRBJ2-7; a tentative D match to TRBD1 spans 6 bases. Sequenced: blood. The clonotype was recovered from a woman aged 25 to 39 with Graves' hyperthyroidism. At the DNA level, the sequence is TGTGCCATCAGGACGACGGACAGAGCTACCTACGAGCAGTACTTC. Translated, this is CAIRTTDRATYEQYF.